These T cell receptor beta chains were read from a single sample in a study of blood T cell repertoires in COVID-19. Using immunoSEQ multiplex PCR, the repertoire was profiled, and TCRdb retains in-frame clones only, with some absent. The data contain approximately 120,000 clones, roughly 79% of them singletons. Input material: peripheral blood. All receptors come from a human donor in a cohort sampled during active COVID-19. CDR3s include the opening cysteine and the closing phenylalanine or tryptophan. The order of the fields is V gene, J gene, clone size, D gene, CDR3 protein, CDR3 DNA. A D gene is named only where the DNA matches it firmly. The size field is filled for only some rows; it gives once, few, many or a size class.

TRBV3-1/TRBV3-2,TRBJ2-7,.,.,CASSQVTGSEQYF,TGTGCCAGCAGCCAAGTGACTGGGAGCGAGCAGTACTTC
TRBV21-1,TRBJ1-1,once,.,CASSKVGRLNTEAFF,TGTGCCAGCAGCAAAGTGGGCAGGTTGAACACTGAAGCTTTCTTT
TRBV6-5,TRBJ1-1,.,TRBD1,CASSYNDRGRFTEAFF,TGTGCCAGCAGTTACAACGACAGGGGAAGGTTCACTGAAGCTTTCTTT
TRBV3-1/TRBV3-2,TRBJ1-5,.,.,CASSQSRYSNQPQHF,TGTGCCAGCAGCCAATCCAGGTATAGCAATCAGCCCCAGCATTTT
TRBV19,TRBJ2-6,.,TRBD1,CASSTQDRAGANVLTF,TGTGCCAGTAGTACTCAAGACAGGGCCGGGGCCAACGTCCTGACTTTC
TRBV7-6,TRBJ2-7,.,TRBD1,CASSLDRTGTSEQYF,TGTGCCAGCAGCTTAGATCGGACAGGTACTTCCGAGCAGTACTTC
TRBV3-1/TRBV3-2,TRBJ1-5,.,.,CASSQGDLDQPQHF,TGTGCCAGCAGCCAAGGCGACTTGGATCAGCCCCAGCATTTT
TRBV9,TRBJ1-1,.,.,CASSPHMGGTGEAFF,TGTGCCAGCAGCCCTCATATGGGGGGAACAGGCGAGGCTTTCTTT
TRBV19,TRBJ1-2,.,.,CASTLLYSRGLDYGYTF,TGTGCCAGTACCTTATTATATAGCAGGGGTCTTGACTATGGCTACACCTTC
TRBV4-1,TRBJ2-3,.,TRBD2,CASSLGTSGTPDTQYF,TGCGCCAGCAGCCTAGGGACTAGCGGGACTCCCGATACGCAGTATTTT
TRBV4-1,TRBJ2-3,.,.,CASSQDLGGRYTDTQYF,TGCGCCAGCAGCCAAGATCTTGGAGGGAGATACACAGATACGCAGTATTTT
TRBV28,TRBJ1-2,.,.,CASSPSGTPVWGYTF,TGTGCCAGCAGCCCCTCAGGAACTCCCGTCTGGGGCTACACCTTC
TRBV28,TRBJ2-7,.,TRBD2,CASSRAGGTRSHEQYF,TGTGCCAGCAGTCGCGCGGGGGGGACTCGGAGTCACGAGCAGTACTTC
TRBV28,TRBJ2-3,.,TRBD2,CASSPQGLAGSTDTQYF,TGTGCCAGCAGTCCGCAGGGACTAGCGGGCAGCACAGATACGCAGTATTTT
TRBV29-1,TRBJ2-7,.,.,CSIPSRGKDYEQYF,TGCAGCATTCCGTCTCGGGGGAAGGACTACGAGCAGTACTTC
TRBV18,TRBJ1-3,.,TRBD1,CASSVGTVSGNTIYF,TGTGCCAGCTCAGTGGGGACAGTGTCTGGAAACACCATATATTTT
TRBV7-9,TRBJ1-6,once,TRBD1,CASSLVRGSNSPLHF,TGTGCCAGCAGCTTAGTCAGGGGGAGTAATTCACCCCTCCACTTT